This T cell receptor (beta chain) emerged from a study of T cells after yellow fever vaccination. Overall study results and limits: Abundant contaminating clonotypes from the bulk population could appear in FACS-sorted repertoires.

The sample holds many counts of this clonotype. Its antigen remains unknown. MiXCR was run by TCRdb on the 5' RACE reads, yielding one entry per CDR3 protein. This sample carries about 360,000 distinct CDR3 sequences, roughly 6.2% of them seen once, and the ten largest clones take roughly 15%. The CDR3 totals 17 residues. The junction had 12 bases not matched to a gene; V was cut back by 2 bases and J by 2 bases. Germline CDR1 LGHDT, CDR2 YNNKEL (reference sequence). This TCR was sampled from a man aged 25 to 45 who received the YFV17D yellow fever vaccine. The material sequenced was PBMCs, taken 5 days after the yellow fever booster vaccination. V is TRBV3-1 and J is TRBJ2-7; 7 nucleotides line up with TRBD1. The CDR3 loop reads CASSQSKIGTAPYEQYF. The CDR3 DNA follows: TGTGCCAGCAGCCAATCGAAAATAGGGACAGCGCCCTACGAGCAGTACTTC.